The clone carrying this TCR beta chain was detected only a few times. Its antigen is still unknown. The sample is drawn from a study of T-cell memory formation after mild COVID-19. Study observations and caveats: CD4+ contracting clones lay mainly in CM and EM, CD8+ ones in EMRA.

TCR alpha and TCR beta cDNA libraries with sample barcodes and UMIs came from 5'RACE using constant-segment primers. MiXCR, applied by TCRdb to the 5' RACE reads, yields one record per CDR3 protein. The repertoire includes approximately 46,000 distinct CDR3 sequences, 12% of them detected once, and around 26% sits in the top ten. CDR3 size: 14 residues. The germline V gene has CDR1 SGHRS and CDR2 YFSETQ. The ends were cut back, 0 bases at V and 11 bases at J, with 17 bases in the middle. The rearrangement joins TRBV5-1 to TRBJ1-1, with D possibly TRBD1 on 5 matching bases. Sequencing input: PBMCs or a T cell subset sorted from them (not recorded which). The source of this sequence is a man younger than 30 who had mild COVID-19 (a few samples of this study predate the infection). Cell type and time point are not known. CDR3 coding DNA: TGCGCCAGCAGCTTGGGGGGTAAAGGGGTTGCGGCTTTCTTT. Its protein product is CASSLGGKGVAAFF.